These 18 T cell receptor beta chains share one sample of origin, sequenced in a study of long-term antiretroviral therapy in people with HIV. They ran version v3.0 of the immunoSEQ assay at survey level. Some clones are missing from TCRdb's copy, which holds only in-frame ones; the method was immunoSEQ multiplex PCR. The top ten hold approximately 16% of the sample, which has around 7,900 clones, approximately 80% seen once. This sample comprised unsorted PBMCs, obtained 0.1 years after starting antiretroviral therapy. Receptors were obtained from a middle-aged man with HIV.

The CDR3: CASRSWQTNTGELFF. As DNA, the CDR3 is TGTGCCAGTAGAAGTTGGCAAACGAACACCGGGGAGCTGTTTTTT. The chain combines TRBV19 with TRBJ2-2; D not resolved. CDR3 length: 15 residues. Trimming removed 6 bases at V and 0 bases at J, with 11 bases between. The germline gives CDR1 LNHDA, CDR2 SQIVND (reference sequence). The whole variable domain, remainder taken from reference TRBV19 and TRBJ2-2, is DGGITQSPKYLFRKEGQNVTLSCEQNLNHDAMYWYRQDPGQGLRLIYYSQIVNDFQKGDIAEGYSVSREKKESFPLTVTSAQKNPTAFYLCASRSWQTNTGELFFGEGSRLTVL.

The chain employs TRBV5-1 and TRBJ1-3; D is unclear. Trimming removed 4 bases from V and 7 bases from J, with 12 bases in between. Per the germline V gene, CDR1 is SGHRS and CDR2 is YFSETQ. This CDR3 has 13 residues. The CDR3, as DNA: TGCGCCAGCAGCCGGGTGGGAGAGAACACCATATATTTT. Translated, it gives CASSRVGENTIYF.

V gene TRBV20-1 combines with J gene TRBJ1-2, with D unresolved. This CDR3 contains 11 residues. Trimming took off 2 bases at V and 3 bases at J, with 4 bases between the two ends. CDR1 and CDR2 from the germline V gene are DFQATT and SNEGSKA (reference sequence). The CDR3 DNA reads as TGCAGTGCTAGAAAGGACTATGGCTACACCTTC. It is translated as CSARKDYGYTF.

The V gene is TRBV2, the J gene TRBJ1-2; D is possibly TRBD1 (5 bases). Trimming took off 4 bases at V and 6 bases at J, with 12 bases between the two ends. There are 13 residues in the CDR3. From germline, CDR1 is SNHLY and CDR2 FYNNEI. The CDR3 bases are TGTGCCAGCAGTGTCTTGTCCAGGGATGGCTACACCTTC. It translates to CASSVLSRDGYTF.

The chain couples TRBV18 to TRBJ2-7, with D possibly TRBD1 on 5 matching bases. With 0 bases removed from V and 6 bases from J, the gap between germline ends came to 9 bases. There are 13 residues in the CDR3. Germline lookup yields CDR1 KGHSH and CDR2 LQKENI. In nucleotides, the CDR3 is TGTGCCAGCTCACCACCGGCAGGGCGCGAGCAGTACTTC. Protein: CASSPPAGREQYF.

The genes are TRBV19 and TRBJ2-7, with 11 positions matching TRBD1. V gave up 5 bases and J gave up 3 bases; unmatched junction bases: 3. The germline CDR1 and CDR2 sequences are LNHDA and SQIVND (reference sequence). The CDR3 sequence is 14 residues long. The CDR3 is CASSFGTGGYEQYF. CDR3 nucleotides: TGTGCCAGTAGTTTTGGGACAGGGGGCTACGAGCAGTACTTC.

V is TRBV10-2 and J is TRBJ2-7; 8 bases match TRBD2. The germline V gene encodes CDR1 WSHSY and CDR2 SAAADI. This CDR3 has 15 residues. V was pared by 7 bases and J by 0 bases, with 8 bases of the junction left unmatched. CDR3 region: CASNGGGGYSYEQYF. The CDR3 DNA reads as TGCGCCAGCAATGGGGGCGGGGGGTACTCCTACGAGCAGTACTTC.

This chain connects TRBV5-4 to TRBJ1-1; D remains unclear. Germline CDR1 and CDR2: SGHNT and YYREEE (reference sequence). This CDR3 is built from 15 residues. The germline V and J ends were trimmed by 0 bases and 2 bases, with 11 bases remaining between them. CDR3 coding DNA: TGTGCCAGCAGCTTGGATTGGGGAACCAACACTGAAGCTTTCTTT. It specifies CASSLDWGTNTEAFF.

CDR3: CASSGWDSPHEKLFF. The CDR3 DNA reads TGCGCCAGCAGTGGATGGGACAGCCCGCATGAAAAACTGTTTTTT. The rearrangement links TRBV10-1 to TRBJ1-4; 7 nucleotides agree with TRBD1. The V segment lost 4 bases and the J segment 6 bases; nucleotides outside the gene matches: 8. The CDR3 contains 15 residues. Germline V gene sequence: CDR1 WNHNN, CDR2 SYGVQD (reference sequence).

The chain carries TRBV10-2 and TRBJ1-4, with D possibly TRBD1 on 5 matching bases. V lost 6 bases and J 5 bases, leaving 22 bases between the germline ends. The length of the CDR3 is 17 residues. Germline-derived CDR1 and CDR2 are WSHSY and SAAADI. CDR3 bases: TGCGCCAGCAGCAGAAAAGACCCCGGGACTTTGAATGAAAAACTGTTTTTT. This translates into CASSRKDPGTLNEKLFF.

This chain uses TRBV30 with TRBJ1-1, with D possibly being TRBD1 (6 bases). The germline V gene has CDR1 GTSNPN and CDR2 SVGIG (reference sequence). V was trimmed by 3 bases and J by 4 bases, leaving 12 bases between them. The CDR3 runs 13 residues. The CDR3 region has the DNA TGTGCCTGGAGGCCACAGGGTTCCACTGAAGCTTTCTTT. This sequence encodes CAWRPQGSTEAFF.

V is TRBV9 and J is TRBJ2-7; TRBD1 is a possible D gene (6 bases). The CDR3 covers 14 residues. V lost 0 bases and J lost 1, with 8 bases in between. Germline V gives CDR1 SGDLS, CDR2 YYNGEE. CDR3 amino acids: CASSVEGVSYEQYF. The CDR3 DNA reads as TGTGCCAGCAGCGTAGAGGGGGTTTCCTACGAGCAGTACTTC. The variable domain in full, completed from reference TRBV9 and TRBJ2-7, reads DSGVTQTPKHLITATGQRVTLRCSPRSGDLSVYWYQQSLDQGLQFLIQYYNGEERAKGNILERFSAQQFPDLHSELNLSSLELGDSALYFCASSVEGVSYEQYFGPGTRLTVT.

This sequence joins TRBV7-9 and TRBJ1-1; D remains unclear. Trimming removed 3 bases from V and 1 base from J, with 6 bases in between. This CDR3 contains 13 residues. CDR1 is SEHNR and CDR2 is FQNEAQ in the germline V gene (reference sequence). Here the CDR3 reads CASSFDGNTEAFF. CDR3 nucleotides: TGTGCCAGCAGCTTTGACGGGAACACTGAAGCTTTCTTT.

A few counts support this clone. The rearrangement links TRBV5-5 to TRBJ1-4, with D maybe TRBD1 (5 bases). The V gene's germline CDR1 is SGHKS and CDR2 YYEKEE (reference sequence). This CDR3 has 16 amino acids. V lost 1 base and J 8 bases, leaving 18 bases between the germline ends. CDR3 sequence (DNA): TGTGCCAGCAGCTTGTCTTCTCCAGGGTTGAGAGAAAAACTGTTTTTT. This encodes CASSLSSPGLREKLFF.

The chain carries TRBV6-1 and TRBJ2-7, with D possibly being TRBD2 (6 bases). V dropped 6 bases and J dropped 5 bases, with 11 bases sitting between them. Germline CDR1 MNHNS, CDR2 SASEGT. The CDR3 runs 12 residues. CDR3: CASRGGRNEQYF. In DNA form, the CDR3 reads TGTGCCAGCAGGGGGGGTAGGAACGAGCAGTACTTC.

With respect to this clone: Other DNA sequences in the sample encode the same CDR3. The chain is built from TRBV4-3 and TRBJ2-7; 8 bases agree with TRBD1. Germline V CDR1 and CDR2: LGHNA, YSLEER. This CDR3 region has 17 residues. The V gene end was trimmed by 0 bases and the J gene end by 1 base; junction bases not matched to a gene: 8. CDR3 coding DNA: TGCGCCAGCAGCCAAGATCTTGGGACAGGAACATCCTACGAGCAGTACTTC. It yields the protein CASSQDLGTGTSYEQYF.

The V call is TRBV30, the J call TRBJ2-7, with 7 bases fitting TRBD1. The V gene end was trimmed by 4 bases and the J gene end by 3 bases; junction bases not matched to a gene: 6. CDR3 length: 13 residues. Per germline, CDR1 GTSNPN and CDR2 SVGIG (reference sequence). CDR3 sequence (DNA): TGTGCCTGGAAGGCTAGGGACAGCTACGAGCAGTACTTC. Protein sequence: CAWKARDSYEQYF.

The V call is TRBV7-2, the J call TRBJ2-2; tentative D call: TRBD2 (7 bases). From germline, CDR1 is SGHTA and CDR2 FQGNSA. V gave up 5 bases and J gave up 7 bases, with 17 bases separating them. The CDR3 is 15 residues long. The CDR3 nucleotides read TGTGCCAGCAGCCCCGACGGGGGGCGGGACGGGGAGCTGTTTTTT. This sequence encodes CASSPDGGRDGELFF.